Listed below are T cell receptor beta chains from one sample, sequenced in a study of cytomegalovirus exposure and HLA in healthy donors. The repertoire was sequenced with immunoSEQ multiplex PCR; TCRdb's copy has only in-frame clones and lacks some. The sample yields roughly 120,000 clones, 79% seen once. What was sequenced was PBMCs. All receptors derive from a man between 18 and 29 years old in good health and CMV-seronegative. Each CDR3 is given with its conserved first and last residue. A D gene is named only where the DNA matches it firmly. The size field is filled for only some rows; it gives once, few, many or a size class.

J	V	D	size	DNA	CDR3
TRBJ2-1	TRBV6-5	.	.	TGTGCCAGCAGTTACGGGGGGACGGGGGTGTATGAGCAGCTCTTC	CASSYGGTGVYEQLF
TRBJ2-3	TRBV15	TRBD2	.	TGTGCCACCAGCAGAGAGAGAGGGGGGGGACTAGCGGGACAAATTGCTAGCACAGATACGCAGTATTTT	CATSRERGGGLAGQIASTDTQYF
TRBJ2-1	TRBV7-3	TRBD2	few	TGTGCCAGCAGCTTAGCGGGGGGGGGTTTTAGCTCCTACAATGAGCAGTTCTTC	CASSLAGGGFSSYNEQFF
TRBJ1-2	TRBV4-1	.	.	TGTGCCAGCAGCCAAGACCCAGGGGCCTATGGCTACACCTTC	CASSQDPGAYGYTF
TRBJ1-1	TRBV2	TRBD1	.	TGTGCCAGCAGTGAAAGTGGACAGGCTGAAGCTTTCTTT	CASSESGQAEAFF
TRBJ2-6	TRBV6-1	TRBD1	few	TGTGCCAGCAGTGCGAGACAGGGGACCGGGGCCAACGTCCTGACTTTC	CASSARQGTGANVLTF
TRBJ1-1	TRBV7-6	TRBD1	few	TGTGCCAGCAGCTTACAGGGGGTCTACGATGAAGCTTTCTTT	CASSLQGVYDEAFF
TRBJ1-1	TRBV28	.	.	TGTGCCAGCAGTTTTGGTTGGGGAGGTGGAGGTGAAGACACTGAAGCTTTCTTT	CASSFGWGGGGEDTEAFF
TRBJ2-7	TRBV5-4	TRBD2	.	TGTGCCAGCAGCCTAGCGGGAGACCCCTACGAGCAGTACTTC	CASSLAGDPYEQYF
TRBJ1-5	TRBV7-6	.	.	TGTGCCAGCAGCTTAGGGCAGCCGGAGGGCAATCAGCCCCAGCATTTT	CASSLGQPEGNQPQHF
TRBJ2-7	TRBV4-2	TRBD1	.	TGTGCCAGCAGCCAAGTACCACCGGGACAGGGTAACAGCGGTTGGCACTTC	CASSQVPPGQGNSGWHF
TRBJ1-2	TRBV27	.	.	TGTGCCAGCAGCTGGGGGGGGGAATATGGCTACACCTTC	CASSWGGEYGYTF
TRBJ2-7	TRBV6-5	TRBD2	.	TGTGCCAGCAGTTACTCCGGACTAGCCTTCCGCGAGCAGTACTTC	CASSYSGLAFREQYF
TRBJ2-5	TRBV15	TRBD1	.	TGTGCCACCCGCCCGAGACAGGGGGCGGAAGAGACCCAGTACTTC	CATRPRQGAEETQYF
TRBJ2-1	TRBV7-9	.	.	TGTGCCAGCAGCTTGGAGTGGGGAGGCAATGAGCAGTTCTTC	CASSLEWGGNEQFF
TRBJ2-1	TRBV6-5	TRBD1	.	TGTGCCAGCAGAAGGGACAGGATGGATGAGCAGTTCTTC	CASRRDRMDEQFF
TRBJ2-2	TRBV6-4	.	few	TGTGCCAGCAGTGCAAAAAACACCGGGGAGCTGTTTTTT	CASSAKNTGELFF